The clone carrying this T cell receptor (beta chain) was seen ten or more times. This specimen belongs to a study of HIV-infected children after antiretroviral therapy interruption. For the study at large: Children had CD4+ above 500, viral load below 50 copies/ml, either treatment arm. Recorded EBV and CMV exposure existed for most children.

RNA-based 3' RACE libraries used unique molecular identifiers. TCRdb called the 3' RACE reads again in MiXCR, with one record for every CDR3 protein. Here the sample spans around 15,000 distinct CDR3 sequences, approximately 3.6% being singletons. V lost 6 bases and J lost 3; bases outside the gene matches: 0. This CDR3 comprises 14 residues. The treatment was: PENTA 11 planned treatment interruption arm or continuous ART arm. J is TRBJ2-7 and V is TRBV12-3 or TRBV12-4, with 15 bases matching TRBD2. This clonotype was sampled from a child aged 2 to 17 with HIV. The sample was CD45RA+ CD4+ T cells from PBMCs, taken from a donor given antiretroviral therapy, either interrupted or continuous. As to subset: naive CD4+ CD45RA+ CD45RO- T cells. CDR3 DNA: TGTGCCAGCAGGGGACTAGCGGGAGGCTACGAGCAGTACTTC. Translation gives CASRGLAGGYEQYF.